Included here is one T cell receptor (beta chain) sequence, with context. The repertoire was sequenced with immunoSEQ multiplex PCR; TCRdb's copy has only in-frame clones and lacks some. The sample includes roughly 250,000 clones, 70% to 90% of them seen just once. Trimming cost V 1 base and J 5 bases, with 15 bases left between them. CDR3 size: 16 residues. Germline lookup yields CDR1 LNHNV and CDR2 YYDKDF (reference sequence). The sample belongs to a study of blood T cell repertoires in COVID-19. Study in general: Acute and convalescent COVID-19 specimens originated in the United States, Italy and Spain.

Sample: PBMCs or T cells enriched from blood (not recorded which). This TCR came from a woman younger than 45 who had recovered from COVID-19. The chain couples TRBV15 to TRBJ2-1; possible D gene TRBD1, 6 bases. The CDR3 spells CATSRGTQGSHNEQFF. CDR3 nucleotide sequence: TGTGCCACCAGCAGAGGAACACAGGGATCCCACAATGAGCAGTTCTTC.